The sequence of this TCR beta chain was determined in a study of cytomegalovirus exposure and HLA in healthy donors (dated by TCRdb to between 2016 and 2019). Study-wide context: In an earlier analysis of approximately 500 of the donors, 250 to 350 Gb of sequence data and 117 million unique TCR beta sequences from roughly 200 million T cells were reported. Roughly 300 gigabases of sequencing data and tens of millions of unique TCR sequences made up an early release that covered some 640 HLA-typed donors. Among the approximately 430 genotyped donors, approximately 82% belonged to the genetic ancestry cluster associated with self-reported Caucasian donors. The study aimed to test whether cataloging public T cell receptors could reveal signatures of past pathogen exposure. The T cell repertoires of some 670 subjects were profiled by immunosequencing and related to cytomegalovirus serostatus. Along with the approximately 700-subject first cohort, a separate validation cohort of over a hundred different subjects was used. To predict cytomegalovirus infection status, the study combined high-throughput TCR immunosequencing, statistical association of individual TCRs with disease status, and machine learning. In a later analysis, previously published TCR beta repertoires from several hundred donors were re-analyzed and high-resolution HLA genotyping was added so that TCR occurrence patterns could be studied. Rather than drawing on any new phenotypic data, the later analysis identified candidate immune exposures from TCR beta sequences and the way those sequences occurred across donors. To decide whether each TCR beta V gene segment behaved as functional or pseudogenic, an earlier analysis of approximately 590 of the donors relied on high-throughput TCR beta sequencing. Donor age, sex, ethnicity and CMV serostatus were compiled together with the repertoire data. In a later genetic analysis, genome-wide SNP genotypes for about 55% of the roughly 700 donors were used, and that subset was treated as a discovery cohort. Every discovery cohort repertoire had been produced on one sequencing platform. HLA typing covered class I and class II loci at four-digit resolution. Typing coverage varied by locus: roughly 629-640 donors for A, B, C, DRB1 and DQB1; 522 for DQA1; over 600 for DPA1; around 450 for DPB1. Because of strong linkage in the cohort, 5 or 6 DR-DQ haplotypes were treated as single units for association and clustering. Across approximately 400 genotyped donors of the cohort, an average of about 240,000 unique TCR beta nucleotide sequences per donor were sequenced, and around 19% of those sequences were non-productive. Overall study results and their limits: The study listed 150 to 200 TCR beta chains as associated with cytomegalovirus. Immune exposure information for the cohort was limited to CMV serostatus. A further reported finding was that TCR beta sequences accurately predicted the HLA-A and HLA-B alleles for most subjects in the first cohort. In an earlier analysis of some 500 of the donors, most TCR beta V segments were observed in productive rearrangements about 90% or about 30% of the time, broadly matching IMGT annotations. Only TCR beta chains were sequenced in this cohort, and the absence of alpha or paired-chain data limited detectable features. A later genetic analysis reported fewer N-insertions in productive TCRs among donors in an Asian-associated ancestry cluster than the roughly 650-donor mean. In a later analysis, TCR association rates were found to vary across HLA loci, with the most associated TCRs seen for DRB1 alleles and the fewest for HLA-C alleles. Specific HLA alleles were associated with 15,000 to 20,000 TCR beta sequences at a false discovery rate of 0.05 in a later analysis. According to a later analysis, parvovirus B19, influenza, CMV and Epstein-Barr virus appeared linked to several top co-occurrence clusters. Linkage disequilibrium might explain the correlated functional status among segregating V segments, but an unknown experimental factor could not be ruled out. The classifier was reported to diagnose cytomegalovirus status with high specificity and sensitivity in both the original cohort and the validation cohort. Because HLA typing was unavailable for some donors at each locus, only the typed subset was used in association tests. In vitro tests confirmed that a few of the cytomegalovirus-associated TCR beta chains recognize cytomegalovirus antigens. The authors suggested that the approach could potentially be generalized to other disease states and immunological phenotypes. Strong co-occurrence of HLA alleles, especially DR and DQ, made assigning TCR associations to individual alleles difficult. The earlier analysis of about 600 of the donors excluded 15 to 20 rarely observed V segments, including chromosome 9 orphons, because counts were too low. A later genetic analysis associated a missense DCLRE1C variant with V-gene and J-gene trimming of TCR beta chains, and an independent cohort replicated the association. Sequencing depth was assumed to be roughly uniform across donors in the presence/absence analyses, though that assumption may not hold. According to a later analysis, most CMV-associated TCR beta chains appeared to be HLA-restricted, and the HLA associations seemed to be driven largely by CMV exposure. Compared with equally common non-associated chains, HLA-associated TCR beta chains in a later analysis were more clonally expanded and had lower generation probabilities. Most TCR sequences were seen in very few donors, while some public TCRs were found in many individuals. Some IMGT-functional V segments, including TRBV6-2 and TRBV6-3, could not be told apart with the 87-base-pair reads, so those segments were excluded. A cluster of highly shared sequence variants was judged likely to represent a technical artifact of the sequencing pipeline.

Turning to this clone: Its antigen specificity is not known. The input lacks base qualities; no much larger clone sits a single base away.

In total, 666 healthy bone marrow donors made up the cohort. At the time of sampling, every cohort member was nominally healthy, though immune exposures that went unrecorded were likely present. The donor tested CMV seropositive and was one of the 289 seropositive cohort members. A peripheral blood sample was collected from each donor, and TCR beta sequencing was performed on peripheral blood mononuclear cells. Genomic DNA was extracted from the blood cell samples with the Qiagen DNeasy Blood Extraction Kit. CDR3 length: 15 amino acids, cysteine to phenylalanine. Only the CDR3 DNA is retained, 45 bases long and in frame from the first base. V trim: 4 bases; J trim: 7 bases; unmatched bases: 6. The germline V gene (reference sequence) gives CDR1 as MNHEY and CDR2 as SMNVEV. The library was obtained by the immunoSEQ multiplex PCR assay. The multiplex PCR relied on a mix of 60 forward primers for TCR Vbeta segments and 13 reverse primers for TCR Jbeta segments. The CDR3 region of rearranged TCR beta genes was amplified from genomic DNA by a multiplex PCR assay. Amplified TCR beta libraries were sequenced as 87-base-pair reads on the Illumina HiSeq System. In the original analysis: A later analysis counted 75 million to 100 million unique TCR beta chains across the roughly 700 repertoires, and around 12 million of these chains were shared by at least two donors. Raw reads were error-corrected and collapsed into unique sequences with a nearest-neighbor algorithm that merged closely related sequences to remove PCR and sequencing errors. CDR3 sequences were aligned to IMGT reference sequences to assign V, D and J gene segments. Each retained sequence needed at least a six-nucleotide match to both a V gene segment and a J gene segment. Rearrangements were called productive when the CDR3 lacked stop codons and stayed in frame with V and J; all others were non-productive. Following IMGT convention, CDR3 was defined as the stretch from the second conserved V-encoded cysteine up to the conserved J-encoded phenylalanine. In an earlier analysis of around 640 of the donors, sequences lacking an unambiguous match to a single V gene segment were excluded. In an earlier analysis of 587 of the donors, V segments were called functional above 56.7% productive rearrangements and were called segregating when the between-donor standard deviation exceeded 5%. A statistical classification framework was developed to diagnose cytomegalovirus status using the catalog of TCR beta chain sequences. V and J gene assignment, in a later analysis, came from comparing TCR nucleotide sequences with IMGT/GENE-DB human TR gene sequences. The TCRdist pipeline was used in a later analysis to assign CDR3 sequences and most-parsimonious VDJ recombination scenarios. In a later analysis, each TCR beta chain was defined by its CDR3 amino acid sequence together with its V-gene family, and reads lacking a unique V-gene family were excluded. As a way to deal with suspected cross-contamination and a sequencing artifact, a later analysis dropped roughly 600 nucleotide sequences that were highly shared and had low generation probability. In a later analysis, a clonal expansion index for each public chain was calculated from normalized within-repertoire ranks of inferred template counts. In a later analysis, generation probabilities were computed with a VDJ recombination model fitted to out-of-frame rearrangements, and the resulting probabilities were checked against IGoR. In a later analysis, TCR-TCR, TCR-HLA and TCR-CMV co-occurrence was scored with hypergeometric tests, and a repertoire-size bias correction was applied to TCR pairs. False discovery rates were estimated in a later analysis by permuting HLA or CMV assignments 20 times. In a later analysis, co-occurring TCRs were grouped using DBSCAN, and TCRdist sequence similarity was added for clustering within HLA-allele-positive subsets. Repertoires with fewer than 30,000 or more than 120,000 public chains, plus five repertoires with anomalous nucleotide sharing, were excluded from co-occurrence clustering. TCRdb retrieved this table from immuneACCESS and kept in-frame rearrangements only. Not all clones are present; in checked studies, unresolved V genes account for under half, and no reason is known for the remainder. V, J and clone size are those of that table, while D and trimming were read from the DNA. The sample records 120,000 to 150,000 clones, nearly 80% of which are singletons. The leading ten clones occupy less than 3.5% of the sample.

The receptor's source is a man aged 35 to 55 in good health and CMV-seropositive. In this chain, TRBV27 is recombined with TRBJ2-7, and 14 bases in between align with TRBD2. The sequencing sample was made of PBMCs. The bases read TGTGCCAGCAGTTCGGGACTAGCGGGAGCAAGTGAGCAGTACTTC. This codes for CASSSGLAGASEQYF.